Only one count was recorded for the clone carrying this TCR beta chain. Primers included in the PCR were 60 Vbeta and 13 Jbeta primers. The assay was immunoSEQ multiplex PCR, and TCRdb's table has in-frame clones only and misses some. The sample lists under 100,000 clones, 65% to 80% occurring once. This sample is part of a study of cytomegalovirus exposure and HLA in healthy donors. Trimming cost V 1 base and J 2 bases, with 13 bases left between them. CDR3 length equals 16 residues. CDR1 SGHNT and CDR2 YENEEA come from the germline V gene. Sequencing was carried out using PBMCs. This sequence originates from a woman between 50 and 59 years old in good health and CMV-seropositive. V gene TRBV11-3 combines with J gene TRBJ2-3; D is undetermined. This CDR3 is CASSLGYSSYTDTQYF. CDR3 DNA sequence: TGTGCCAGCAGCTTAGGATACAGCTCCTACACAGATACGCAGTATTTT.